What follows describes a single T cell receptor beta chain. These data belong to a study of shared clonotypes between healthy human individuals. Repertoires were generated with immunoSEQ multiplex PCR, while TCRdb's copy carries only in-frame clones and drops some. This sample has hundreds of thousands of clones, with 90% to 95% found just once. Trimming removed 2 bases at V and 3 bases at J, with 17 bases between. From germline, CDR1 is MGHRA and CDR2 YSYEKL. CDR3 length: 16 amino acids. Naive-designated CD8 cells lacked CD45RO, were positively enriched for CCR7, and omitted terminally differentiated effector memory CD45RA+ cells.

This TCR was sampled from a woman aged 25-40 years in good health. Sequenced sample: naive CD8+ T cells sorted from blood. The chain recombines TRBV4-1 with TRBJ2-7; no definite D call. CDR3 bases: TGCGCCAGCAGCCAAAGGTTAAATACTGCGGTCTACGAGCAGTACTTC. Its protein is CASSQRLNTAVYEQYF.